The 24 T cell receptor beta chains below all came from one sample that was sequenced in a study of T-cell memory formation after mild COVID-19. Each CDR3 protein gets one entry after TCRdb re-called the 5' RACE reads with MiXCR. The sample includes hundreds of thousands of distinct CDR3 sequences, less than 25% of them seen just once. The material sequenced was PBMCs or a T cell subset sorted from them (not recorded which). Source of these receptors: an adult woman who had mild COVID-19 (a few samples of this study predate the infection). Cell type and time point are not known.

This clonotype has more than one count but fewer than ten. The V gene is TRBV11-2, the J gene TRBJ2-7; 8 bases are shared with TRBD2. Per the germline V gene, CDR1 is SGHAT and CDR2 is FQNNGV. This CDR3 has 17 amino acids. After removal of 1 base from V and 3 bases from J, the junction contained 11 bases not matched to a gene. CDR3 sequence (DNA): TGTGCCAGCAGCTTAGCCGGACTAGCTGGGACCCACTACGAGCAGTACTTC. The encoded protein is CASSLAGLAGTHYEQYF.

Here the CDR3 reads CASSYPGEQFF. CDR3 DNA sequence: TGTGCCAGCAGTTACCCCGGTGAGCAGTTCTTC. This chain links TRBV6-5 with TRBJ2-1; D is uncertain. Germline loops: CDR1 MNHEY, CDR2 SVGAGI. The CDR3 is 11 residues long. The germline V and J ends were trimmed by 2 bases and 9 bases, with 5 bases remaining between them.

With respect to this clonotype: One end of the junction is discordant with germline, which a read error may explain. The rearrangement joins TRBV30 to TRBJ2-7; TRBD1 matches 7 bases. The V gene's germline CDR1 is GTSNPN and CDR2 SVGIG (reference sequence). There are 13 residues in the CDR3. CDR3 DNA sequence: TGTGCCTGGAGTTCAGGGGGACCCTACGAGAAGTACTTC. This translates into CAWSSGGPYEKYF.

The gene calls are TRBV6-2 or TRBV6-3 and TRBJ1-1; D might be TRBD1 (5 bases). Germline-derived CDR1 and CDR2 are MNHEY and SVGEGT. V lost 2 bases, J lost 6 bases, and 7 bases lay in between. The CDR3 runs to 12 residues. The CDR3: CASSYPGAEAFF. The DNA of the CDR3 is TGTGCCAGCAGTTACCCGGGGGCTGAAGCTTTCTTT.

This clonotype was picked up a small number of times. J is TRBJ2-3 and V is TRBV5-6, with TRBD1 matching over 9 bases. The CDR3 extends over 14 amino acids. V shed 2 bases, J shed 6 bases, and the junction held 4 bases outside the gene matches. CDR1 is SGHDT, CDR2 YYEEEE, per germline. In DNA form, the CDR3 reads TGTGCCAGCAGCTTCTGGACAGGGGCGGATACGCAGTATTTT. Its translation is CASSFWTGADTQYF.

Only a few counts were recorded for this clonotype. The chain has TRBV11-1 and TRBJ1-1, with D possibly TRBD1 on 6 matching bases. The V gene's germline CDR1 is SGHAT and CDR2 FQDESV (reference sequence). The CDR3 extends over 13 amino acids. V was trimmed by 5 bases and J by 7 bases, leaving 14 bases between them. CDR3 region: CASSAGYRVEAFF. In DNA form, the CDR3 reads TGTGCCAGCAGCGCGGGCTACAGGGTTGAAGCTTTCTTT.

This clonotype was observed a few times. The chain employs TRBV6-2 or TRBV6-3 and TRBJ2-3, with D perhaps TRBD2 (5 bases). The CDR3 totals 15 residues. V lost 2 bases to trimming and J lost 7 bases, with 16 bases between them. In germline, CDR1 is MNHEY, CDR2 SVGEGT. CDR3: CASSYPGIDPYTQYF. The CDR3 DNA is TGTGCCAGCAGTTACCCGGGAATAGACCCATATACGCAGTATTTT.

The chain couples TRBV6-5 to TRBJ2-1; 10 nucleotides agree with TRBD1. CDR3 length: 14 residues. The J segment lost 9 bases and the V segment lost 6 bases, leaving 8 bases of the junction unmatched. Germline V CDR1 and CDR2: MNHEY, SVGAGI. CDR3 amino acids: CASRRGQGLLEQFF. The CDR3, as DNA: TGTGCCAGCAGAAGGGGACAGGGGCTTCTTGAGCAGTTCTTC.

This clonotype turned up a few times. The V gene is TRBV7-8, the J gene TRBJ1-5; no clear D. Trimming shortened V by 5 bases and J by 0 bases, and 17 bases separated the two germline ends. CDR1 is SGHVS and CDR2 is FQNEAQ in the germline V gene. This CDR3 has 17 residues. The CDR3 loop reads CASSAQVQQNSNQPQHF. As DNA, the CDR3 is TGTGCCAGCAGCGCTCAGGTCCAGCAGAATAGCAATCAGCCCCAGCATTTT.

This clonotype was detected many times. The chain links TRBV28 to TRBJ2-3; TRBD2 is a possible D gene (6 bases). This CDR3 contains 15 residues. The V and J ends lost 1 base and 6 bases respectively, with 14 bases between them. CDR1 and CDR2 from the germline V gene are MDHEN and SYDVKM. The CDR3 loop reads CASSLYRGSSDTQYF. The CDR3 region has the DNA TGTGCCAGCAGTTTATATCGGGGGTCATCCGATACGCAGTATTTT.

The rearrangement joins TRBV7-2 to TRBJ1-4, with D possibly matching TRBD1 (5 bases). CDR1 SGHTA and CDR2 FQGNSA come from the germline V gene. The CDR3 extends over 13 amino acids. V lost 5 bases and J lost 6, with 10 bases in between. The CDR3 protein is CASSVGTHEKLFF. DNA for the CDR3: TGTGCCAGCAGCGTCGGGACTCATGAAAAACTGTTTTTT.

This clonotype was counted a few times. The V call is TRBV25-1, the J call TRBJ2-7, with a tentative D call TRBD2 (5 bases). CDR1 is MGHDK and CDR2 is SYGVNS in the germline V gene. The CDR3 runs 11 residues. V was pared by 8 bases and J by 2 bases, with 7 bases between. The CDR3 region is CASGRTYEQYF. The CDR3 DNA sequence: TGTGCCAGCGGGAGAACCTACGAGCAGTACTTC.

The gene calls are TRBV7-3 and TRBJ1-2, with a weak D call TRBD1 (5 bases). The CDR3 contains 15 residues. Trimming took off 4 bases at V and 7 bases at J, with 19 bases between the two ends. The V gene's germline CDR1 is SGHTA and CDR2 FQGTGA. The CDR3 DNA follows: TGTGCCAGCAGCTCCTCCGGGACTGGGGCTGGTGGCTACACCTTC. It encodes CASSSSGTGAGGYTF.

The genes are TRBV5-1 and TRBJ2-7, with 8 bases aligning to TRBD2. CDR1 is SGHRS and CDR2 is YFSETQ in the germline V gene. Trimming at V came to 2 bases and at J to 2 bases, leaving 9 bases not matched to a gene. The CDR3 spans 16 residues. The CDR3 region is CASSLKNGAGAYEQYF. As DNA, the CDR3 is TGCGCCAGCAGCTTAAAGAACGGAGCGGGGGCCTACGAGCAGTACTTC.

The rearrangement uses TRBV4-2 and TRBJ2-1, with 10 bases fitting TRBD2. Trimming took 4 bases from V and 9 from J; bases not matched to a gene: 6. The CDR3 length is 14 residues. Germline loops: CDR1 LGHNA, CDR2 YNFKEQ. For the CDR3, the DNA is TGTGCCAGCAGCCTAGCGGGGGGAGAGGGTGAGCAGTTCTTC. Protein sequence: CASSLAGGEGEQFF.

This clonotype was seen a handful of times. J is TRBJ2-1 and V is TRBV12-3 or TRBV12-4; 10 bases match TRBD2. The CDR3 runs to 15 residues. V shed 3 bases, J shed 5 bases, and the junction held 4 bases outside the gene matches. In DNA form, the CDR3 reads TGTGCCAGCAGTTTGAGCGGGGGGGGTAACAATGAGCAGTTCTTC. Translated, it gives CASSLSGGGNNEQFF.

This clonotype was detected only a few times. The rearrangement links TRBV12-3 or TRBV12-4 to TRBJ2-4; 7 nucleotides agree with TRBD2. J gave up 7 bases and V 2 bases, and 8 bases lay outside the gene matches. The length of the CDR3 is 15 residues. CDR3 bases: TGTGCCAGCAGTTTACACCCCCGGGACTATAACATTCAGTACTTC. This translates into CASSLHPRDYNIQYF.

The chain carries TRBV3-1 and TRBJ2-7; no clear D. The germline CDR1 and CDR2 sequences are LGHDT and YNNKEL (reference sequence). Trimming shortened V by 4 bases and J by 6 bases, and 13 bases separated the two germline ends. This CDR3 has 13 amino acids. The CDR3 spells CASSPFGTGEQYF. The CDR3 DNA is TGTGCCAGCAGCCCCTTTGGAACGGGCGAGCAGTACTTC.

This clonotype was found a few times. The chain recombines TRBV29-1 with TRBJ2-7, with D uncertain. CDR1 and CDR2 (germline): SQVTM, ANQGSEA. V was trimmed by 1 base and J by 0 bases, leaving 4 bases between them. The CDR3 has 12 residues. The CDR3 loop reads CSVEGVSYEQYF. In DNA form, the CDR3 reads TGCAGCGTTGAAGGGGTCTCCTACGAGCAGTACTTC.

This CDR3 is CASSTGTASNEQFF. For the CDR3, the DNA is TGTGCCAGCAGTACCGGGACTGCATCCAATGAGCAGTTCTTC. The chain links TRBV12-3 or TRBV12-4 to TRBJ2-1, with D possibly matching TRBD2 (6 bases). CDR3 length equals 14 residues. V was shortened by 5 bases and J by 6 bases, with 14 bases between the two germline ends.

Here the CDR3 DNA reads TGTGCCAGCAGTTGGACTAGCGGGTACAATGAGCAGTTCTTC. Translating gives CASSWTSGYNEQFF. The chain employs TRBV12-3 or TRBV12-4 and TRBJ2-1, with 11 nucleotides matching TRBD2. CDR3 length: 14 amino acids. The trim removed 4 bases at V and 4 bases at J, leaving 0 bases unmatched.

The rearrangement links TRBV6-5 to TRBJ1-6; maybe TRBD1 (5 bases). The CDR3 loop spans 14 amino acids. The V end lost 5 bases, the J end lost 7 bases, and 12 bases lay between the germline ends. Germline V lookup: CDR1 MNHEY, CDR2 SVGAGI. CDR3 bases: TGTGCCAGCAGTCCCCAGGGAGGGAATTCACCCCTCCACTTT. Translated, it gives CASSPQGGNSPLHF.

The V gene is TRBV9, the J gene TRBJ1-5; no reliable D call. Germline V gene lookup returns CDR1 SGDLS and CDR2 YYNGEE. V dropped 0 bases and J dropped 4 bases, with 8 bases sitting between them. This CDR3 spans 14 amino acids. CDR3 coding DNA: TGTGCCAGCAGCGTAGGGGCGGAAAATCAGCCCCAGCATTTT. As protein: CASSVGAENQPQHF. Combining the CDR3 with reference TRBV9 and TRBJ1-5 gives the whole variable domain DSGVTQTPKHLITATGQRVTLRCSPRSGDLSVYWYQQSLDQGLQFLIQYYNGEERAKGNILERFSAQQFPDLHSELNLSSLELGDSALYFCASSVGAENQPQHFGDGTRLSIL.

As for this clonotype: At one of its ends the junction is not consistent with the germline gene, which may arise from a read error. The gene calls are TRBV11-2 and TRBJ2-1, with no clear D. Germline CDR1 reads SGHAT; CDR2 reads FQNNGV. The length of the CDR3 is 16 residues. CDR3 protein: CASGLEISSSYNEQFF. The CDR3 nucleotides are TGTGCCAGCGGCTTAGAGATATCTAGCTCCTACAATGAGCAGTTCTTC. Variable domain in full (rest from reference TRBV11-2 and TRBJ2-1): EAGVAQSPRYKIIEKRQSVAFWCNPISGHATLYWYQQILGQGPKLLIQFQNNGVVDDSQLPKDRFSAERLKGVDSTLKIQPAKLEDSAVYLCASGLEISSSYNEQFFGPGTRLTVL.